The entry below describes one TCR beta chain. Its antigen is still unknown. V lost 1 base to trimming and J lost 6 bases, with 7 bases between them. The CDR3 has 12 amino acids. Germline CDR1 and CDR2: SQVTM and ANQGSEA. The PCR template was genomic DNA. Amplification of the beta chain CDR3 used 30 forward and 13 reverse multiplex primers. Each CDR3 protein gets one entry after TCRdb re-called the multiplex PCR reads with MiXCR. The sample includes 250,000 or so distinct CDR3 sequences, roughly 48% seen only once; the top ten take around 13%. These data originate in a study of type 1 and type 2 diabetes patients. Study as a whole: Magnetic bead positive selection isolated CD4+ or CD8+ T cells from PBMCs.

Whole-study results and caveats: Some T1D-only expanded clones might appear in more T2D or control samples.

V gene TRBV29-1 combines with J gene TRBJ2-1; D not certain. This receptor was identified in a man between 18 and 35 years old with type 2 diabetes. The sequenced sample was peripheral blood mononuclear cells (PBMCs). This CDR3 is CSVEGVFNEQFF. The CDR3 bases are TGCAGCGTTGAAGGGGTGTTCAATGAGCAGTTCTTC.